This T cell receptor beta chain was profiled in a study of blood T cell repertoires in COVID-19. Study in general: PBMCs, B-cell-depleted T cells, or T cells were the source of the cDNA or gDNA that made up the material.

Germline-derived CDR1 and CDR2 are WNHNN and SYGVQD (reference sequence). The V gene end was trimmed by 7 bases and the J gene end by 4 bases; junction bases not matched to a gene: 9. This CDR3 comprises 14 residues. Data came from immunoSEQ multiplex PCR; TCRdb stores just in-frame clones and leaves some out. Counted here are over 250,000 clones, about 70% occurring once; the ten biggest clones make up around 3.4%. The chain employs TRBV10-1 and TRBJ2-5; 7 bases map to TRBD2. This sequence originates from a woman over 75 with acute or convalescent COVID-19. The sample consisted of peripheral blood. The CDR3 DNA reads TGCGCCAGCAACCCCGGGGGGAGAGGAGAGACCCAGTACTTC. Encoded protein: CASNPGGRGETQYF.